This T cell receptor beta chain was retrieved from a study of T cell responses to AZD1222 COVID-19 vaccine. General study results and limits: Spike regions recognized by vaccine-associated CD4 TCRs spanned the protein, led by 160-218 and 743-854.

Some clones are missing from TCRdb's copy, which holds only in-frame ones; the method was immunoSEQ multiplex PCR. Among approximately 200,000 clones listed, just over 90% were seen once. V lost 0 bases, J lost 4 bases, and 12 bases lay in between. The CDR3 spans 15 residues. Germline-derived CDR1 and CDR2 are MGHRA and YSYEKL. Concerning this clone: The antigen is unknown.

The V call is TRBV4-1, the J call TRBJ1-1, with D maybe TRBD1 (6 bases). This specimen consisted of peripheral blood, obtained 28 days after the second AZD1222 dose. The TCR was taken from an adult who received the AZD1222 COVID-19 vaccine. The CDR3 DNA follows: TGCGCCAGCAGCCAAGATCGGACAGTTTTCACTGAAGCTTTCTTT. The encoded protein is CASSQDRTVFTEAFF.